These 29 T cell receptor beta chains came from one sample sequenced in a study of OX40 agonist ivuxolimab in advanced cancers. Produced via immunoSEQ multiplex PCR; TCRdb's table is partial and in-frame only. Among 100,000 to 120,000 clones listed, roughly 89% were seen once. Sample: CD4+ or CD8+ T cells sorted from blood, taken in a trial of the OX40 agonist ivuxolimab. The receptors stem from an adult with an advanced solid tumor such as melanoma, head and neck, liver or kidney cancer.

The V and J genes are TRBV30 and TRBJ2-2; D is perhaps TRBD1 or TRBD2 (5 bases each). V was cut by 8 bases and J by 4 bases, with 8 bases left in between. CDR1 and CDR2 from the germline V gene are GTSNPN and SVGIG (reference sequence). The CDR3 contains 11 residues. The CDR3 here is CARGGTGELFF. In nucleotides, the CDR3 is TGTGCCCGGGGCGGCACCGGGGAGCTGTTTTTT.

The chain employs TRBV7-2 and TRBJ2-7; D unclear. There are 13 residues in the CDR3. CDR1 is SGHTA and CDR2 is FQGNSA in the germline V gene. With 2 bases removed from V and 2 bases from J, the gap between germline ends came to 7 bases. The DNA for the CDR3 is TGTGCCAGCAGCTTAATGTCGGCCTACGAGCAGTACTTC. Its translation is CASSLMSAYEQYF.

The J gene is TRBJ1-4, the V gene TRBV29-1; TRBD1 might be the D (5 bases). The germline V and J ends were trimmed by 1 base and 4 bases, with 10 bases remaining between them. This CDR3 is 14 amino acids long. The germline gives CDR1 SQVTM, CDR2 ANQGSEA. CDR3 region: CSVEVGGNNEKLFF. Written as DNA, the CDR3 is TGCAGCGTTGAAGTGGGGGGAAATAATGAAAAACTGTTTTTT.

V usage is TRBV21-1 and J usage is TRBJ1-1; whether TRBD1, the table's D call, matches the DNA was not checked. TRBV21-1 is given as a pseudogene. This CDR3 contains 19 residues. The CDR3 DNA sequence: TGTGCCAGCAGCCTGATGGAGTACAGGGCCCTAATTCTGAACACTGAAGCTTTCTTT. It codes for CASSLMEYRALILNTEAFF.

This chain uses TRBV12-5 with TRBJ2-2; D not resolved. This CDR3 contains 12 residues. Germline CDR1 and CDR2: LGHNT and FRNRAP. V dropped 6 bases and J dropped 5 bases, with 7 bases sitting between them. This chain's CDR3 is CASGIPTGELFF. As DNA, the CDR3 is TGTGCTAGTGGGATCCCGACCGGGGAGCTGTTTTTT.

In this sample, this clone turned up a few times. The rearrangement uses TRBV30 and TRBJ2-3; no reliable D call. Trimming removed 4 bases at V and 4 bases at J, with 12 bases between. The V gene's germline CDR1 is GTSNPN and CDR2 SVGIG (reference sequence). The CDR3 contains 13 residues. The CDR3: CAWNGATADTQYF. CDR3 DNA: TGTGCCTGGAATGGAGCTACCGCAGATACGCAGTATTTT.

CDR3 amino acids: CATQTGGETQYF. CDR3 sequence (DNA): TGTGCCACACAAACGGGCGGGGAGACCCAGTACTTC. V gene TRBV25-1 combines with J gene TRBJ2-5; D is perhaps TRBD2 (5 bases). Looked up from germline, CDR1 is MGHDK and CDR2 is SYGVNS. This CDR3 contains 12 residues. V lost 10 bases, J lost 5 bases, and 14 bases lay in between.

This chain joins TRBV7-2 and TRBJ2-1; 7 positions match TRBD2. Losses at the gene ends were 6 bases for V and 8 bases for J; bases not matched to a gene: 16. This CDR3 is 16 amino acids long. Germline V lookup: CDR1 SGHTA, CDR2 FQGNSA. The CDR3 sequence: CASSLVGTKASDEQFF. The CDR3 DNA reads TGTGCCAGCAGTTTGGTCGGGACTAAGGCTAGCGATGAGCAGTTCTTC.

The genes are TRBV19 and TRBJ2-4; D may be TRBD1 (6 bases). CDR3 size: 17 residues. Looked up from germline, CDR1 is LNHDA and CDR2 is SQIVND (reference sequence). The V end was cut by 7 bases, the J end by 8 bases, with 27 bases between. The CDR3 reads CASNDPGRTVLSDIQYF. CDR3 nucleotides: TGTGCCAGTAACGATCCGGGACGGACAGTTTTATCGGACATTCAGTACTTC.

The chain is built from TRBV4-1 and TRBJ1-5, with 11 bases that match TRBD1. V shed 4 bases and J 6 bases; nucleotides not matched to a gene: 5. The CDR3 totals 15 residues. From germline, CDR1 is MGHRA and CDR2 YSYEKL. The CDR3 bases are TGCGCCAGCAGCCTCGGACAGGGGGCAGGTCAGCCCCAGCATTTT. This translates into CASSLGQGAGQPQHF.

The chain joins TRBV7-9 to TRBJ2-7; unclear D gene. This CDR3 has 14 residues. Germline V gene data show CDR1 as SEHNR and CDR2 as FQNEAQ (reference sequence). Trimming left V 1 base short and J 4 bases short, with 11 bases between. CDR3 region: CASSLVTQPYEQYF. CDR3 nucleotide sequence: TGTGCCAGCAGCTTAGTGACACAGCCTTACGAGCAGTACTTC.

The J gene is TRBJ2-5, the V gene TRBV7-3; D may match TRBD1 or TRBD2 (5 bases each). V was trimmed by 5 bases and J by 5 bases, leaving 18 bases between them. The CDR3 spans 15 residues. From germline, CDR1 is SGHTA and CDR2 FQGTGA. The CDR3 region is CASSRGNSGEETQYF. The CDR3 DNA is TGTGCCAGCAGCAGGGGCAACTCTGGGGAGGAGACCCAGTACTTC.

This clone occurred a few times. The rearrangement joins TRBV29-1 to TRBJ2-7; 12 nucleotides agree with TRBD2. Trimming cost V 7 bases and J 8 bases; bases outside gene matches: 9. This CDR3 contains 13 residues. Germline lookup yields CDR1 SQVTM and CDR2 ANQGSEA. The CDR3 coding sequence is TGCAGCGCCGTGACTAGCGGGGGACTAAAGCAGTACTTC. It encodes CSAVTSGGLKQYF.

This chain links TRBV11-1 with TRBJ2-2; possibly TRBD1 for D (5 bases). The V gene's germline CDR1 is SGHAT and CDR2 FQDESV (reference sequence). CDR3 length: 15 amino acids. The germline V and J ends were trimmed by 4 bases and 5 bases, with 14 bases remaining between them. This CDR3 is CASSSAAGWTGELFF. The CDR3 DNA follows: TGTGCCAGCAGCTCGGCGGCAGGGTGGACCGGGGAGCTGTTTTTT.

The chain recombines TRBV6-6 with TRBJ2-1, with D perhaps TRBD1 or TRBD2 (5 bases each). CDR1 and CDR2 from the germline V gene are MNHNY and SVGAGI (reference sequence). This CDR3 comprises 13 residues. Trimming took off 7 bases at V and 4 bases at J, with 11 bases between the two ends. CDR3 DNA sequence: TGTGCCAGCACCCCGGGGCCTTACAATGAGCAGTTCTTC. Encoded protein: CASTPGPYNEQFF.

This chain connects TRBV28 to TRBJ2-7; TRBD1 agrees at 8 bases. CDR3 size: 14 residues. V shed 8 bases, J shed 7 bases, and the junction held 13 bases outside the gene matches. CDR1 and CDR2 from the germline V gene are MDHEN and SYDVKM. The CDR3 protein is CASLEGQGAGEQYF. The CDR3 DNA follows: TGTGCCAGCTTGGAGGGGCAGGGGGCGGGGGAGCAGTACTTC.

The rearrangement joins TRBV30 to TRBJ1-3, with D tentatively TRBD1 (5 bases). Germline CDR1 reads GTSNPN; CDR2 reads SVGIG (reference sequence). The V and J ends lost 2 bases and 5 bases respectively, with 13 bases between them. The CDR3 covers 14 residues. CDR3 in amino acids: CAWSPGGYRNTIYF. CDR3 coding DNA: TGTGCCTGGAGTCCGGGGGGTTATAGAAACACCATATATTTT.

V is TRBV6-6 and J is TRBJ2-1, with 9 bases matching TRBD2. V trimming: 5 bases; J trimming: 4 bases; junction bases outside the gene matches: 9. Germline loops: CDR1 MNHNY, CDR2 SVGAGI (reference sequence). The CDR3 length is 16 residues. The CDR3 DNA follows: TGTGCCAGCAGTACGAATCTAGCGGGGAGTTACAATGAGCAGTTCTTC. Its translation: CASSTNLAGSYNEQFF.

The chain combines TRBV6-1 with TRBJ1-1; D is undetermined. The germline V and J ends were trimmed by 1 base and 2 bases, with 5 bases remaining between them. The CDR3 spans 13 residues. Germline lookup yields CDR1 MNHNS and CDR2 SASEGT. The CDR3 sequence is CASSEVQNTEAFF. CDR3 coding DNA: TGTGCCAGCAGTGAAGTCCAAAACACTGAAGCTTTCTTT.

On this clone: Compared with germline, one end of the junction differs, possibly owing to a read error. CDR3 amino acids: CATRRDSNSEQFF. In nucleotides, the CDR3 is TGTGCCACCAGGAGAGATTCTAACAGTGAGCAGTTCTTC. The genes are TRBV15 and TRBJ2-1; D not certain. Germline V gene lookup returns CDR1 LNHNV and CDR2 YYDKDF (reference sequence). CDR3 length equals 13 residues.

The J gene is TRBJ1-5, the V gene TRBV28; 7 bases map to TRBD1. V was clipped by 7 bases and J by 6 bases; unmatched bases: 21. Germline lookup yields CDR1 MDHEN and CDR2 SYDVKM. This CDR3 comprises 18 residues. CDR3 sequence reads: CASNAHTFGQVGVQPQHF. The CDR3 region has the DNA TGTGCCAGCAATGCCCATACCTTCGGACAGGTGGGAGTTCAGCCCCAGCATTTT.

The chain is built from TRBV7-8 and TRBJ2-7; 8 bases agree with TRBD2. J gave up 2 bases and V 3 bases, and 3 bases lay outside the gene matches. Germline loops: CDR1 SGHVS, CDR2 FQNEAQ. The CDR3 has 14 amino acids. This CDR3 reads CASSLERGTYEQYF. For the CDR3, the DNA is TGTGCCAGCAGCTTGGAGCGGGGGACCTACGAGCAGTACTTC.

V is TRBV5-6 and J is TRBJ1-5; weak D call: TRBD1 (5 bases). Looked up from germline, CDR1 is SGHDT and CDR2 is YYEEEE. V gave up 0 bases and J gave up 3 bases, with 13 bases separating them. This CDR3 has 16 residues. The CDR3 spells CASSLAGGVSNQPQHF. The DNA of the CDR3 is TGTGCCAGCAGCTTGGCCGGAGGGGTTTCCAATCAGCCCCAGCATTTT.

The chain carries TRBV5-6 and TRBJ1-4; TRBD1 matches 8 bases. The junction had 9 bases not matched to a gene; V was cut back by 3 bases and J by 8 bases. Germline V lookup: CDR1 SGHDT, CDR2 YYEEEE. CDR3 length: 15 residues. Here the CDR3 DNA reads TGTGCCAGCAGCTATGGACAGGGCGGTTTAGAAAAACTGTTTTTT. Translation: CASSYGQGGLEKLFF.

V and J are TRBV14 and TRBJ1-3; tentatively, D is TRBD1 (6 bases). Germline V gene lookup returns CDR1 SGHDN and CDR2 FVKESK. This CDR3 spans 15 amino acids. The ends were cut back, 1 base at V and 9 bases at J, with 16 bases in the middle. CDR3 bases: TGTGCCAGCAGCCAAGCATACGAGGGGGATTCCACCATATATTTT. This encodes CASSQAYEGDSTIYF.

This clone was seen only once. The chain recombines TRBV6-1 with TRBJ2-3, with 7 bases that match TRBD1. After removal of 0 bases from V and 1 base from J, the junction contained 16 bases not matched to a gene. The CDR3 is 20 residues long. Germline V gene data show CDR1 as MNHNS and CDR2 as SASEGT. In nucleotides, the CDR3 is TGTGCCAGCAGTGAAGCGACAGGGAAAAGGTTTAATTTTCGCACAGATACGCAGTATTTT. Encoded protein: CASSEATGKRFNFRTDTQYF.

The rearrangement uses TRBV6-5 and TRBJ2-7, with 8 bases matching TRBD1. The V gene end was trimmed by 5 bases and the J gene end by 6 bases; junction bases not matched to a gene: 12. CDR1 and CDR2 (germline): MNHEY, SVGAGI. The CDR3 loop spans 15 amino acids. The CDR3 protein is CASSNHGQGSGEQYF. Here the CDR3 DNA reads TGTGCCAGCAGTAACCACGGACAGGGATCTGGCGAGCAGTACTTC.

This clone was recorded only once. The rearrangement uses TRBV19 and TRBJ2-7; weak D call: TRBD2 (5 bases). Germline assignment: CDR1 LNHDA and CDR2 SQIVND (reference sequence). This CDR3 comprises 14 residues. V was shortened by 3 bases and J by 1 base, with 10 bases between the two germline ends. The CDR3 here is CASSIAGSSYEQYF. The CDR3 DNA follows: TGTGCCAGTAGTATTGCGGGCAGTTCCTACGAGCAGTACTTC.

The chain recombines TRBV7-2 with TRBJ2-2; D ambiguous. Deletions cut 1 base from V and 1 base from J, with 4 bases between. The germline CDR1 and CDR2 sequences are SGHTA and FQGNSA. The CDR3 length is 14 residues. CDR3 nucleotide sequence: TGTGCCAGCAGCTTAGTTCTGAACACCGGGGAGCTGTTTTTT. It codes for CASSLVLNTGELFF.